This T cell receptor beta chain is drawn from a study of naive and memory T cell subsets. The germline CDR1 and CDR2 sequences are SGHTA and FQGTGA. This CDR3 contains 16 residues. J gave up 4 bases and V 5 bases, and 7 bases lay outside the gene matches. The beta constant-region primer was an equimolar mix of two oligonucleotides covering TRBC1 and TRBC2. Nested alpha and beta constant-region primers with the SP2 primer drove four PCR rounds on ligated cDNA. A 12-nucleotide UMI and the SP2 primer were added to the cDNA 3' end by oligonucleotide ligation. TCRdb re-derived calls from the UMI-ligation and nested PCR reads in MiXCR, one entry per CDR3 protein. The sample holds tens of thousands of distinct CDR3 sequences; 9% to 9.5% are singletons and the top ten take about 1.2%. Study results and limitations: Diversity fell and Gini index rose from naive through CM, EM, EMRA. Possibly reflecting memory cells re-expressing CD45RA, a few larger clonotypes occurred in naive repertoires, especially CD8.

There are a few counts of this clonotype. Its antigen is not identified. The rearrangement uses TRBV7-3 and TRBJ2-1, with 11 nucleotides matching TRBD2. The sequence was obtained from a human donor in good health. The source material was naive CD8+ T cells from blood. CDR3 protein: CASSLNLAGGYNEQFF. CDR3 nucleotides: TGTGCCAGCAGCCTTAACTTAGCGGGGGGGTACAATGAGCAGTTCTTC.